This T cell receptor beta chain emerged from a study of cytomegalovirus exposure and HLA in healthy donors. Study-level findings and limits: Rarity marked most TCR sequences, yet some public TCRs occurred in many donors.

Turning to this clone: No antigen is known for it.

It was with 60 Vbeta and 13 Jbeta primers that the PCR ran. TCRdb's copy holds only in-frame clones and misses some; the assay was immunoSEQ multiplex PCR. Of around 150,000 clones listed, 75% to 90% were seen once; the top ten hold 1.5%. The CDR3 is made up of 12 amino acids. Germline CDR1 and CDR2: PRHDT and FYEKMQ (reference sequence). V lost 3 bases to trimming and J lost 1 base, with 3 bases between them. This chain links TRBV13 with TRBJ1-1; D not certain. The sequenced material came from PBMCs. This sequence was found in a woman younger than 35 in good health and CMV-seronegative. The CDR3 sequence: CASSLRNTEAFF. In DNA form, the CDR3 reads TGTGCCAGCAGCTTGAGGAACACTGAAGCTTTCTTT.